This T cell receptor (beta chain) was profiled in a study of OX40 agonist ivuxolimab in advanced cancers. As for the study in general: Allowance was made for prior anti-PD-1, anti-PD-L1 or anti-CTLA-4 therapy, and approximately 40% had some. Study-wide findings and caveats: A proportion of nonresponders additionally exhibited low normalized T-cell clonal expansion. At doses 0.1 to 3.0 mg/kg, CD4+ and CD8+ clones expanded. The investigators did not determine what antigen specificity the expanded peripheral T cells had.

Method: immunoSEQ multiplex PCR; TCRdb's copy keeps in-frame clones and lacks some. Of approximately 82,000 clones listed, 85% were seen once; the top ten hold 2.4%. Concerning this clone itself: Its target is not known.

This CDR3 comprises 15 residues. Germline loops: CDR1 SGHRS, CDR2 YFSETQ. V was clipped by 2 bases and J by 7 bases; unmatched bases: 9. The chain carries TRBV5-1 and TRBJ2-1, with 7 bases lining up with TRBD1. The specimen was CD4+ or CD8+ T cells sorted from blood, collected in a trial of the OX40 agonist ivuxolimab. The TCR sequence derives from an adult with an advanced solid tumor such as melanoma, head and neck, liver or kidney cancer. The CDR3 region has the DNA TGCGCCAGCAGCTTCCAGGGGGTAGTGGGAAATGAGCAGTTCTTC. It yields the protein CASSFQGVVGNEQFF.